The present T cell receptor beta chain was sequenced within a study of PD-1 blockade in classical Hodgkin lymphoma. The method was immunoSEQ multiplex PCR; TCRdb's version includes in-frame clones alone and lacks a portion of them. The repertoire holds 60,000 to 65,000 clones, with about 91% as singletons. The CDR3 consists of 16 residues. V lost 6 bases and J 5 bases, leaving 22 bases between the germline ends. Germline V lookup: CDR1 SGHDN, CDR2 FVKESK. Each of the patients experienced relapse following autologous stem cell transplantation, and their brentuximab vedotin exposure differed. The chain recombines TRBV14 with TRBJ2-5; D unclear. The specimen was peripheral blood mononuclear cells (PBMCs), collected at baseline. The source of this sequence is a human donor with classical Hodgkin lymphoma. CDR3 amino acids: CASSHGRTLTFETQYF. In DNA, the CDR3 is TGTGCCAGCAGTCACGGACGAACCCTAACTTTCGAGACCCAGTACTTC. Full variable domain (outside the CDR3, taken from reference TRBV14 and TRBJ2-5): EAGVTQFPSHSVIEKGQTVTLRCDPISGHDNLYWYRRVMGKEIKFLLHFVKESKQDESGMPNNRFLAERTGGTYSTLKVQPAELEDSGVYFCASSHGRTLTFETQYFGPGTRLLVL.